This T cell receptor (beta chain) was obtained from a study of Tregs in tolerant kidney transplant recipients. Thawed PBMCs were FACS-sorted into unstimulated CD4+CD25+CD127- regulatory T cells, CD4+CD25- non-regulatory cells, CD4 and CD8 cells. Turning to this clone: Its antigen remains unidentified.

Study-level points and caveats: Tregs expanded with activated donor B cells seemed most donor-specific. This study did not directly address biological reproducibility.

The CDR3 is 12 residues long. Germline CDR1 MDHEN, CDR2 SYDVKM. Between the trimmed V and J ends, which lost 1 base and 13 bases, there was a span of 13 bases. The method was immunoSEQ multiplex PCR; TCRdb's version includes in-frame clones alone and lacks a portion of them. The profile covers hundreds of thousands of clones, with about 80% appearing a single time and about 0.58% taken by the ten largest. This clonotype was sampled from a human donor in good health. Sequencing input: CD4+ T cells from blood. J is TRBJ1-1 and V is TRBV28; no firm D call. The CDR3 region is CASSLFPGGNFF. CDR3 bases: TGTGCCAGCAGTTTATTTCCGGGAGGTAATTTCTTT.